A selection of T cell receptor beta chains follows, all from one sample in a study of cytomegalovirus exposure and HLA in healthy donors. Libraries were prepared by immunoSEQ multiplex PCR; TCRdb keeps only in-frame clonotypes and omits some of them. This sample's table reports under 200,000 clones. The sample consisted of PBMCs. These receptors came from a man aged 30 to 39 in good health and CMV-seronegative. Both conserved end residues are part of each CDR3. The D gene is left open where the match is weak.

j_call,v_call,cdr3_length,d_call,cdr3_nt,cdr3_aa
TRBJ2-5,TRBV11-3,14,TRBD2,TGTGCCAGCAGCTCCGGACTAGCGGGAGAGACCCAGTACTTC,CASSSGLAGETQYF
TRBJ1-1,TRBV7-2,13,-,TGTGCCAGCGCCAGTCAGGGCCGGTCTGGAGCTTTCTTT,CASASQGRSGAFF
TRBJ2-1,TRBV4-3,17,TRBD1,TGCGCCAGCAGCCAAGCAAGTACCGGGACAGGGCGCAATGAGCAGTTCTTC,CASSQASTGTGRNEQFF
TRBJ1-2,TRBV19,17,TRBD1,TGTGCCAGTAGTGCCGGGGGACAGGGGGGTACTAACTATGGCTACACCTTC,CASSAGGQGGTNYGYTF
TRBJ2-5,TRBV6-1,14,TRBD2,TGTGCCAGCAGTTTGCGGGAGTTACGGGAGACCCAGTACTTC,CASSLRELRETQYF
TRBJ2-5,TRBV5-1,14,TRBD2,TGCGCCAGCAGCTTTGGGGCGGGAGGAGAGACCCAGTACTTC,CASSFGAGGETQYF
TRBJ2-2,TRBV27,14,TRBD2,TGTGCCAGCAGGAGGGAGGGAGGCACCGGGGAGCTGTTTTTT,CASRREGGTGELFF
TRBJ1-1,TRBV5-1,15,-,TGCGCCAGCAGCTTGCATCCGACGGGGGAGACTGAAGCTTTCTTT,CASSLHPTGETEAFF
TRBJ1-5,TRBV6-4,14,-,TGTGCCAGCAGTGACACCGGGGGGAATCAGCCCCAGCATTTT,CASSDTGGNQPQHF
TRBJ1-5,TRBV29-1,13,-,TGCAGCGGAATAACAGGACAAGGACAGCCCCAGCATTTT,CSGITGQGQPQHF
TRBJ1-2,TRBV19,14,-,TGTGCCAGTAGTATGGCGGGCAGGGGCTATGGCTACACCTTC,CASSMAGRGYGYTF
TRBJ2-5,TRBV11-3,15,TRBD1,TGTGCCAGCAGCTTAGAGGGACAGGGGGGGGAGACCCAGTACTTC,CASSLEGQGGETQYF
TRBJ1-1,TRBV10-2,13,-,TGCGCCAGCAGACGAGGGAGCATAGCTGAAGCTTTCTTT,CASRRGSIAEAFF
TRBJ2-1,TRBV2,13,TRBD1,TGTGCCAGCAGCAGGGACAGACACAATGAGCAGTTCTTC,CASSRDRHNEQFF
TRBJ1-5,TRBV19,14,-,TGTGCCAGTAGTTGGGAGATTAGCAATCAGCCCCAGCATTTT,CASSWEISNQPQHF
TRBJ2-2,TRBV5-4,16,TRBD2,TGTGCCAGCAGATTTGGACTAGCGGCTAACACCGGGGAGCTGTTTTTT,CASRFGLAANTGELFF
TRBJ2-5,TRBV15,14,-,TGTGCCACCAGCAGAGATCTCGTAAAAGAGACCCAGTACTTC,CATSRDLVKETQYF
TRBJ1-3,TRBV10-3,13,-,TGTGCCATCAGGGACAGCTCTGGAAACACCATATATTTT,CAIRDSSGNTIYF
TRBJ2-1,TRBV4-1,15,-,TGCGCCAGCAGCCAAGGAAGCGGGCGGGGCAATGAGCAGTTCTTC,CASSQGSGRGNEQFF
TRBJ1-2,TRBV28,15,-,TGTGCCAGCAGTTTAGTAGGAGGAAGTACCTATGGCTACACCTTC,CASSLVGGSTYGYTF
TRBJ2-2,TRBV4-2,20,-,TGTGCCAGCAGCCAAGATAGCGGGGGCAGGGGGCCCCCCAACACCGGGGAGCTGTTTTTT,CASSQDSGGRGPPNTGELFF
TRBJ2-3,TRBV28,16,TRBD1,TGTGCCAGCAGTTCTTCCGGGACAGGGGGCACAGATACGCAGTATTTT,CASSSSGTGGTDTQYF
TRBJ1-2,TRBV11-2,11,-,TGTGCCAGCAGCCAGGGGTTCGGCTACACCTTC,CASSQGFGYTF
TRBJ1-1,TRBV5-1,16,-,TGCGCCAGCAGCTCGGGAACCGGGAGCTTGAACACTGAAGCTTTCTTT,CASSSGTGSLNTEAFF
TRBJ1-1,TRBV19,18,TRBD1,TGTGCCAGTAGTATAGAAAGCCAGGGGGCTGGAGCCAACACTGAAGCTTTCTTT,CASSIESQGAGANTEAFF
TRBJ1-2,TRBV27,14,-,TGTGCCAGCAGTTTGCGCAGGTCCCACCCTGGCTACACCTTC,CASSLRRSHPGYTF
TRBJ1-3,TRBV9,15,-,TGTGCCAGCAGCGTAGGAACAGGAGTTGGAAACACCATATATTTT,CASSVGTGVGNTIYF
TRBJ2-7,TRBV28,14,-,TGTGCCAGCAGTTCCCCGGGCGGCAGGGACGAGCAGTACTTC,CASSSPGGRDEQYF